A selection of T cell receptor beta chains follows, all from one sample in a study of blood T cell repertoires in COVID-19. Only in-frame clones appear in the TCRdb table, and some are missing; sequencing was by immunoSEQ multiplex PCR. The table has a few hundred thousand clones, about 90% seen once. The material sequenced was PBMCs or T cells enriched from blood (not recorded which). Source of these receptors: a woman aged 50 to 60 with acute COVID-19. The conserved cysteine and the conserved F or W are not part of the CDR3 here.

TRBV20-1	TRBJ2-7	SASRWPYTTSGSSYEQY
TRBV2	TRBJ2-3	ASNTENTDTQY
TRBV24-1	TRBJ1-1	ATSAGGTEAF
TRBV19	TRBJ2-1	ASSLDRLGVNEQF
TRBV7-3	TRBJ1-1	ASSLYPRGTEAF
TRBV27	TRBJ1-4	ASSLAGPWDEKLF
TRBV27	TRBJ2-7	ASTFLLGGAYEQY
TRBV11-2	TRBJ2-3	ASSFLAVGTDTQY
TRBV12-3/TRBV12-4	TRBJ1-2	ASSLNSYGYT
TRBV7-2	TRBJ2-1	ASSLVWSGKVPEQF
TRBV5-1	TRBJ2-7	ASSSSGRSSDEQY
TRBV5-4	TRBJ1-2	ASSLGGYGYT
TRBV5-4	TRBJ2-7	ASSLDRGQYEQY
TRBV7-9	TRBJ1-1	ASSLATGTALSEAF
TRBV25-1	TRBJ1-4	ASSDRGDEKLF
TRBV5-8	TRBJ1-5	ASSLGLINQPQH
TRBV18	TRBJ2-1	ASSPPGPRGSYNEQF
TRBV5-1	TRBJ2-1	ASKDSSSYNEQF
TRBV5-8	TRBJ2-1	ASNLLGYNEQF
TRBV18	TRBJ1-1	ASSPVQGGTNTEAF
TRBV20-1	TRBJ1-2	SAPSRAGYT
TRBV19	TRBJ1-1	ASSIDRGGTEAF
TRBV9	TRBJ2-3	ASSVEQAFTDTQY
TRBV2	TRBJ2-1	ASRLAGGREQF
TRBV7-9	TRBJ1-2	ASSGGGLGAYGYT
TRBV7-9	TRBJ1-2	ASSLGGQGFGGYT
TRBV7-2	TRBJ2-1	ASSPGTSGPFWF
TRBV10-3	TRBJ2-7	AISADRDYEQY
TRBV5-1	TRBJ2-2	ASSFASGVNTGELF
TRBV5-4	TRBJ2-1	ASSLAHRWREGNEQF
TRBV19	TRBJ2-1	ASSTPQTIVATNEQF
TRBV28	TRBJ1-2	ASERDYGYT
TRBV5-4	TRBJ2-7	ASSGQGARAGHEQY
TRBV9	TRBJ2-2	ASSAGQGPTGELF
TRBV28	TRBJ2-3	ASRSGLAGLPDTQY